This TCR beta chain was identified during a study of blood T cell repertoires in COVID-19. In the original processing: Amplified reference gene primers provided the basis for estimating nucleated cell counts. Profiled with immunoSEQ multiplex PCR; TCRdb holds only in-frame clones, not every one. Clone size and the V and J calls come from that table; the DNA yielded D and trimming. The sample lists over 200,000 clones, 81% occurring once. This clone was counted between two and nine times. The ends lost 2 bases at V and 6 bases at J; junction bases unmatched: 4. The germline CDR1 and CDR2 sequences are SGHTA and FQGTGA. The CDR3 covers 15 residues.

This rearrangement joins TRBV7-3 to TRBJ2-2; TRBD2 matches at 9 bases. The source material was PBMCs or T cells enriched from blood (not recorded which). This clonotype was sampled from a woman aged 45-65 years with acute COVID-19. The CDR3 DNA reads as TGTGCCAGCAGCTTAGTCCTAGCGGGATCCGGGGAGCTGTTTTTT. Its translation is CASSLVLAGSGELFF.